This TCR beta chain was recorded in a study of spatial heterogeneity in lung cancer. Time point here: sample taken at primary tumor resection. Sequencing of whole RNA from tumor, nontumor lung or frozen PBMC involved no sorting. TCRdb reprocessed the 5' RACE reads via MiXCR and lists one record per CDR3 protein. The table has approximately 81,000 distinct CDR3 sequences, over 9.5% seen once. The V gene lost 3 bases and the J gene lost 9 bases, with 7 bases spanning the gap. Germline CDR1 and CDR2: SGHDN and FVKESK. This CDR3 is built from 11 residues. The sequences come from PBMCs, collected at surgery. The rearrangement links TRBV14 to TRBJ2-3, with no clear D. The receptor was derived from a male donor with early-stage non-small cell lung cancer. This CDR3 is CASSQSGTQYF. CDR3 coding DNA: TGTGCCAGCAGCCAGAGTGGGACGCAGTATTTT.